The source of this T cell receptor beta chain is a study of vaccination and CD4 T cells after COVID-19. Looking at the study overall: Convalescents were six males and four females, two of them Hispanic.

Germline-derived CDR1 and CDR2 are MNHNS and SASEGT. The CDR3 is 18 residues long. Trimming removed 0 bases at V and 0 bases at J, with 12 bases between. Treatment in this sample: roughly 10-day PBMC culture with coronavirus spike peptide pools or control peptides (ViraFEST assay). Sequencing of the DNA from cultured CD4+ T cells was carried out with the Oncomine TCR Beta short-read assay. TCRdb passed the PCR reads through MiXCR, listing each CDR3 protein once. The sample lists about 20,000 distinct CDR3 sequences, just under 55% occurring once. Details on this clonotype: The antigen is unknown.

Whole-study findings and limits: Reactive clonotype counts went from median around 20 after infection to 30 to 45 after vaccination, nonsignificantly.

The sequence came from a human donor who had recovered from COVID-19. Sequencing was done on a sample of CD4+ T cells from blood, cultured in vitro. The rearrangement links TRBV6-1 to TRBJ2-6; D ambiguous. CDR3 coding DNA: TGTGCCAGCAGTGAAGCTCACTCATACAGCTCTGGGGCCAACGTCCTGACTTTC. Protein: CASSEAHSYSSGANVLTF.